A selection of T cell receptor beta chains follows, all from one sample in a study of cytomegalovirus exposure and HLA in healthy donors. The table came from immunoSEQ multiplex PCR; TCRdb's copy has only in-frame clones and leaves some out. The data hold 200,000 or so clones, with more than 70% observed a single time. Material for sequencing was PBMCs. These receptor sequences come from a boy younger than 18 in good health and CMV-seronegative. Each CDR3 is given with its conserved first and last residue. The D gene is left open where the match is weak. Clone size is not always given. Where it is, it says once, few, many or a class for expanded clones.

size	D	V	J	DNA	CDR3
.	.	TRBV4-3	TRBJ1-2	TGCGCCAGCAGCCAAGACTGGGTCAGGGGACGGGGCTACACCTTC	CASSQDWVRGRGYTF
.	.	TRBV7-8	TRBJ2-1	TGTGCCAGCAGCTTGCTGCGGCGGCCTAATGAGCAGTTCTTC	CASSLLRRPNEQFF
.	TRBD1	TRBV29-1	TRBJ2-7	TGCAGCGTTGCAGGCAGGGGGAACGAGCAGTACTTC	CSVAGRGNEQYF
.	.	TRBV5-3	TRBJ1-6	TGTGCCAGAAGCCTTGACCGGAGGGTAGTTAGTTCACCCCTCCACTTT	CARSLDRRVVSSPLHF
.	.	TRBV6-6	TRBJ1-6	TGTGCCAGCAGTTACCCGGAAGGGGGTAATTCACCCCTCCACTTT	CASSYPEGGNSPLHF
.	.	TRBV7-7	TRBJ2-7	TGTGTTAGCAGCTTAGCGCAAGACAGTTCCTACGAGCAGTACTTC	CVSSLAQDSSYEQYF
.	TRBD1	TRBV10-3	TRBJ2-7	TGTGCCATCAGAGATGGGACAGGGATAACTTACGAGCAGTACTTC	CAIRDGTGITYEQYF
.	TRBD1	TRBV29-1	TRBJ2-7	TGCAGCGCCGTGGGACAGGGTGGTATCTACGAGCAGTACTTC	CSAVGQGGIYEQYF
.	TRBD2	TRBV4-2	TRBJ2-1	TGTGCCAGCAGCCAAGAAGGTAGCGGGGATTACAATGAGCAGTTCTTC	CASSQEGSGDYNEQFF
few	.	TRBV6-5	TRBJ1-1	TGTGCCAGCAGTTACTCACCGGTGAACACTGAAGCTTTCTTT	CASSYSPVNTEAFF
.	.	TRBV6-5	TRBJ2-7	TGTGCCAGCAGTTACGACAGGCTACCCTACGAGCAGTACTTC	CASSYDRLPYEQYF
.	TRBD2	TRBV25-1	TRBJ2-2	TGTGCCGTGGGGAGGGTTCACACCGGGGAGCTGTTTTTT	CAVGRVHTGELFF
few	.	TRBV30	TRBJ2-7	TGTGCCTGGAGTCCCCCTATGATCCACGAGCAGTACTTC	CAWSPPMIHEQYF